This T cell receptor beta chain was obtained from a study of blood T cell repertoires in COVID-19. The overall study: The United States, Italy and Spain supplied acute and convalescent COVID-19 samples.

Produced via immunoSEQ multiplex PCR; TCRdb's table is partial and in-frame only. The sample lists about 170,000 clones; 70% to 85% were seen once. The CDR3 extends over 18 amino acids. Germline lookup yields CDR1 LNHDA and CDR2 SQIVND (reference sequence). V trimming: 3 bases; J trimming: 0 bases; junction bases outside the gene matches: 10. This clone was seen only once. The specimen sequenced was peripheral blood. This rearrangement joins TRBV19 to TRBJ1-4; TRBD1 matches at 7 bases. The TCR sequence derives from a woman older than 75 with acute or convalescent COVID-19. CDR3 DNA sequence: TGTGCCAGTAGTATCCAACGGGACAGCTTTGCAACTAATGAAAAACTGTTTTTT. It encodes CASSIQRDSFATNEKLFF.